This T cell receptor (beta chain) was captured in a study of blood T cell repertoires in COVID-19. As for the study in general: Sites across the United States, Italy and Spain contributed samples from acute and convalescent COVID-19. PBMCs, B-cell-depleted T cells, or T cells were the source of the cDNA or gDNA that made up the material.

Method: immunoSEQ multiplex PCR; TCRdb's copy keeps in-frame clones and lacks some. This sample has 200,000 to 250,000 clones, with 84% found just once. V lost 4 bases, J lost 4 bases, and 14 bases lay in between. The CDR3 covers 15 residues. Germline values: CDR1 SGDLS, CDR2 YYNGEE. This clone was observed once. This rearrangement joins TRBV9 to TRBJ2-2, with TRBD2 as a possible D gene (5 bases). This TCR was sampled from a woman older than 75 with COVID-19, enrolled during active disease. Sequenced material: peripheral blood. Here the CDR3 DNA reads TGTGCCAGCAGCCCTAATGGACTGGGCACCGGGGAGCTGTTTTTT. Translated: CASSPNGLGTGELFF.